Listed below are T cell receptor beta chains from one sample, sequenced in a study of tumor and adjacent non-tumor tissue in lung cancer. TCRdb itself ran the multiplex PCR reads through MiXCR, one entry per CDR3 protein. The sample lists over 110,000 distinct CDR3 sequences; approximately 66% were seen once. The source material was lung tumor tissue. These receptors all come from a man in his fifties or sixties with small cell lung cancer. The CDR3 runs from the conserved cysteine through the conserved F or W. A D gene is named only where the DNA matches it firmly.

d_call,j_call,v_call,cdr3_length,cdr3_aa
-,TRBJ2-1,TRBV10-3,14,CAISDRPSGNEQFF
-,TRBJ2-3,TRBV6-2/TRBV6-3,18,CASSSLAPGRDLEDTQYF
-,TRBJ1-1,TRBV6-5,15,CVSSANSQGNTEAFF
TRBD1,TRBJ2-7,TRBV11-3,15,CANSRSGTGSHEQYF
-,TRBJ2-2,TRBV11-2,13,CASSLVVAGELLF
-,TRBJ2-1,TRBV20-1,13,CSAREGNSNEQFF
TRBD1,TRBJ2-6,TRBV6-1,17,CASSPLDRGAGANVLTF
-,TRBJ1-1,TRBV20-1,15,CSAGGSGTAATKAFF
TRBD1,TRBJ2-7,TRBV11-1,12,CASGGQGREEYF
-,TRBJ1-2,TRBV6-1,12,CASKTQGGGYIF
-,TRBJ2-1,TRBV12-3/TRBV12-4,12,CTSIFSYNEQFF
-,TRBJ2-1,TRBV29-1,13,CSALASGSDEQIF
TRBD1,TRBJ2-5,TRBV5-4,16,CASSPQLGQVGETHYF
TRBD2,TRBJ2-1,TRBV20-1,17,CSAVSPRRGSDYNGQFF